These 10 T cell receptor beta chains share one sample of origin, sequenced in a study of T cell responses to AZD1222 COVID-19 vaccine. Profiled with immunoSEQ multiplex PCR; TCRdb holds only in-frame clones, not every one. Among some 71,000 clones listed, approximately 90% were seen once. This sample comprised peripheral blood, obtained 28 days after the second AZD1222 dose. The receptors derive from an adult who received the AZD1222 COVID-19 vaccine.

This chain connects TRBV9 to TRBJ2-3; D remains unclear. The CDR3 loop spans 12 amino acids. Germline V gene sequence: CDR1 SGDLS, CDR2 YYNGEE. V lost 4 bases to trimming and J lost 3 bases, with 6 bases between them. CDR3 residues: CASSSETDTQYF. The CDR3 DNA reads as TGTGCCAGCAGCTCAGAAACAGATACGCAGTATTTT.

The rearrangement joins TRBV19 to TRBJ2-7; 11 positions match TRBD2. Germline trimming cut 3 bases from V and 4 bases from J; bases unmatched to any gene: 2. Germline lookup yields CDR1 LNHDA and CDR2 SQIVND (reference sequence). The CDR3 runs 14 residues. In DNA form, the CDR3 reads TGTGCCAGTAGTATTGGACTAGCGGGTTACGAGCAGTACTTC. Translated, it gives CASSIGLAGYEQYF.

The J gene is TRBJ1-2, the V gene TRBV6-5; the D gene is possibly TRBD1 (5 bases). CDR3 length equals 11 residues. Between the trimmed V and J ends, which lost 7 bases and 10 bases, there was a span of 13 bases. Germline V gives CDR1 MNHEY, CDR2 SVGAGI. The chain's CDR3 is CASIGTATYTF. CDR3 in DNA: TGTGCCAGCATAGGGACCGCCACCTACACCTTC.

The chain uses TRBV19 and TRBJ1-3; D unclear. Germline-derived CDR1 and CDR2 are LNHDA and SQIVND (reference sequence). V lost 1 base, J lost 3 bases, and 16 bases lay in between. The CDR3 sequence is 17 residues long. In DNA form, the CDR3 reads TGTGCCAGTAGTATAGTCACGTCCAGCTCTCTTGGAAACACCATATATTTT. This gives the protein CASSIVTSSSLGNTIYF.

The gene calls are TRBV7-3 and TRBJ1-5; D is undetermined. Per the germline V gene, CDR1 is SGHTA and CDR2 is FQGTGA. V dropped 2 bases and J dropped 5 bases, with 7 bases sitting between them. This CDR3 has 13 residues. The CDR3 reads CASSLGKDQPQHF. As DNA, the CDR3 is TGTGCCAGCAGCTTAGGGAAAGATCAGCCCCAGCATTTT.

The gene calls are TRBV19 and TRBJ1-2; D unclear. The CDR3 is 15 amino acids. Germline lookup yields CDR1 LNHDA and CDR2 SQIVND (reference sequence). Trimming took 0 bases from V and 3 from J, leaving 11 bases between them. In DNA, the CDR3 is TGTGCCAGTAGTATAGATCTGGCGGGGTACTATGGCTACACCTTC. It yields the protein CASSIDLAGYYGYTF.

The chain couples TRBV7-9 to TRBJ2-7; 9 bases are a match to TRBD2. Germline lookup yields CDR1 SEHNR and CDR2 FQNEAQ (reference sequence). This CDR3 is built from 14 residues. With 4 bases clipped from V and 4 bases from J, the junction kept 5 bases outside the gene matches. The CDR3 region has the DNA TGTGCCAGCAGCTCCCTAGCGGGAACGTACGAGCAGTACTTC. Translating gives CASSSLAGTYEQYF.

V and J are TRBV24-1 and TRBJ2-1; TRBD2 might be the D (6 bases). Germline V lookup: CDR1 KGHDR, CDR2 SFDVKD. V lost 2 bases and J lost 8, with 18 bases in between. This CDR3 spans 16 amino acids. CDR3 protein: CATSDWGTSKRDEQFF. CDR3 DNA sequence: TGTGCCACCAGTGATTGGGGGACTTCTAAGAGGGATGAGCAGTTCTTC.

The rearrangement joins TRBV7-3 to TRBJ2-3; D unclear. Trimming left V 8 bases short and J 4 bases short, with 4 bases between. The CDR3 runs 10 residues. The germline gives CDR1 SGHTA, CDR2 FQGTGA. The CDR3 DNA reads as TGTGCCAGCTGGGCAGATACGCAGTATTTT. Translated: CASWADTQYF.

The chain joins TRBV6-5 to TRBJ2-2, with TRBD1 as a possible D gene (5 bases). Trimming shortened V by 4 bases and J by 1 base, and 13 bases separated the two germline ends. Germline CDR1 MNHEY, CDR2 SVGAGI. The CDR3 has 16 amino acids. The CDR3 nucleotides read TGTGCCAGCAGTTCGACAGATCTCCGGAACACCGGGGAGCTGTTTTTT. The encoded protein is CASSSTDLRNTGELFF.